The rows below give T cell receptor beta chains drawn from one sample of a study of identifying expanded T cells in peripheral blood. Produced via immunoSEQ multiplex PCR; TCRdb's table is partial and in-frame only. Among 90,000 to 100,000 clones listed, almost 90% were seen once. The sample was blood. The origin of the receptors is a person between 18 and 75 years old in good health. Both conserved end residues are part of each CDR3. The D gene is left open where the match is weak. Clone size is not always given. Where it is, it says once, few, many or a class for expanded clones.

DNA,CDR3,D,V,J,size
TGCGCCAGCAGCTTACAGGTTACTAGCACAGATACGCAGTATTTT,CASSLQVTSTDTQYF,.,TRBV5-1,TRBJ2-3,few
TGTGCCAGCAGCTTGCGTTCGGTGGGGCTCTTTCAAGAGACCCAGTACTTC,CASSLRSVGLFQETQYF,.,TRBV5-8,TRBJ2-5,.
TGTGCCAGCAGTTTAGAGCGGGGGGCCCCGGGTGGAGATACGCAGTATTTT,CASSLERGAPGGDTQYF,TRBD2,TRBV28,TRBJ2-3,once
TGTGCCTGGAGTGTAGGCGAGAACACTGAAGCTTTCTTT,CAWSVGENTEAFF,.,TRBV30,TRBJ1-1,.
TGTGCCAGCAGTGAAGTTGGCCTAGCGGGATCCTACGAGCAGTACTTC,CASSEVGLAGSYEQYF,TRBD2,TRBV6-1,TRBJ2-7,.
TGTGCCAGCATAGCCGGGCCGAACAAGGGGGGCTACACCTTC,CASIAGPNKGGYTF,.,TRBV28,TRBJ1-2,.
TGTGCCAGCTCCCCAGGAGATCAAGAGACCCAGTACTTC,CASSPGDQETQYF,.,TRBV28,TRBJ2-5,once
TGTGCCAGCAGCTACTCAGGGGTAACTAATGAAAAACTGTTTTTT,CASSYSGVTNEKLFF,.,TRBV5-5,TRBJ1-4,.
TGTGCCAGCAGCTCAAGGACAGCTCTAGAAGCTTTCTTT,CASSSRTALEAFF,.,TRBV7-2,TRBJ1-1,.
TGTGCCAGCAGTGACCGGCTGGGGGCTGACGAGCAGTACTTC,CASSDRLGADEQYF,.,TRBV6-4,TRBJ2-7,.
TGTGCCAGCAGTGAAACAACGGGGGGGCACAATGAGCAGTTCTTC,CASSETTGGHNEQFF,TRBD2,TRBV6-1,TRBJ2-1,.
TGTGCCAGCAGTGAAGCGCTTGCAGGTTCCTACGAGCAGTACTTC,CASSEALAGSYEQYF,.,TRBV6-1,TRBJ2-7,.
TGTGCCAGCAGTGAATCGGTGGGGCAAGAGACCCAGTACTTC,CASSESVGQETQYF,.,TRBV25-1,TRBJ2-5,.
TGTGCCACTCTGCAAGAGGGCGGGGCGAATGAGCAGTTCTTC,CATLQEGGANEQFF,.,TRBV2,TRBJ2-1,once
TGTGCCAGCAGCTTGCACAGAACCTACGAGCAGTACTTC,CASSLHRTYEQYF,.,TRBV7-2,TRBJ2-7,.
TGTGCCAGCAGCTTAAAGGCCGGTGATTGGGCAGGGGCTCAGCCCCAGCATTTT,CASSLKAGDWAGAQPQHF,.,TRBV7-3,TRBJ1-5,.
TGTGCCAGCAGGCAACAGGGAAGCACAGATACGCAGTATTTT,CASRQQGSTDTQYF,.,TRBV27,TRBJ2-3,.
TGTGCCAGCAGCACCAGCGGAGGGCGTAGCACAGATACGCAGTATTTT,CASSTSGGRSTDTQYF,.,TRBV9,TRBJ2-3,.
TGTGCCAGCAGTTCGAGGGACAGGGGGCACGAGCAGTACTTC,CASSSRDRGHEQYF,TRBD1,TRBV28,TRBJ2-7,.
TGTGCCAGCTCATACTCCGATACGCAGTATTTT,CASSYSDTQYF,.,TRBV18,TRBJ2-3,.
TGTGCCAGCAGAGCGACAGGGGAGGCTCAGCCCCAGCATTTT,CASRATGEAQPQHF,TRBD1,TRBV6-4,TRBJ1-5,.
TGTGCCAGCAGCCTCCTCTCCGGGACAGGTAGCCAAGAGACCCAGTACTTC,CASSLLSGTGSQETQYF,TRBD1,TRBV4-2,TRBJ2-5,.
TGTGCCTGGAGTAGGACTAACACCGGGGAGCTGTTTTTT,CAWSRTNTGELFF,.,TRBV30,TRBJ2-2,.
TGTGCCAGCAGTGACTCTGCGGGGGGGCCTGAGACCCAGTACTTC,CASSDSAGGPETQYF,TRBD2,TRBV6-4,TRBJ2-5,few
TGTGCCGGCGCTAGCGGGGGGGCTCCGGAGACCCAGTACTTC,CAGASGGAPETQYF,TRBD2,TRBV2,TRBJ2-5,.
TGTGCCACGTGGACAGGGGGAGAGACCCAGTACTTC,CATWTGGETQYF,TRBD1,TRBV6-5,TRBJ2-5,.
TGTGCCAGCAGCTCCCGAGGGGAACAAGAGACCCAGTACTTC,CASSSRGEQETQYF,.,TRBV7-3,TRBJ2-5,.
TGTGCCAGCAGTTCTGCGGGAGGTCCCGGGGAGCTGTTTTTT,CASSSAGGPGELFF,TRBD2,TRBV27,TRBJ2-2,once
TGTGCCAGCAGCGTAGGGGGACAAGAGACCCAGTACTTC,CASSVGGQETQYF,.,TRBV9,TRBJ2-5,.
TGTGCCAGCAGCCGAAGGGGGCACCCAGAGGGCACCATATATTTT,CASSRRGHPEGTIYF,TRBD1,TRBV5-6,TRBJ1-3,.
TGTGCCAGCAGTCTCTATCGACAGGTCTCCTACAATGAGCAGTTCTTC,CASSLYRQVSYNEQFF,.,TRBV28,TRBJ2-1,.
TGTGCCAGCAGCCAAGATCCCGGTCGTGTTCAGCCCCAGCATTTT,CASSQDPGRVQPQHF,.,TRBV4-2,TRBJ1-5,.
TGTGCCAGCAGCAAGCGTGGAGCTAGCAATCAGCCCCAGCATTTT,CASSKRGASNQPQHF,.,TRBV21-1,TRBJ1-5,once
TGTGCCAGCAGCCCTCGGGAGTATGAGCAGTTCTTC,CASSPREYEQFF,.,TRBV9,TRBJ2-1,.
TGTGCCACCAGCAGAACTAGAGGCACTGAAGCTTTCTTT,CATSRTRGTEAFF,.,TRBV15,TRBJ1-1,.
TGTGCCTGGAGTGTGAAGGTCGGTCAGCCCCAGCATTTT,CAWSVKVGQPQHF,.,TRBV30,TRBJ1-5,.
TGTGCCACCAGCGGCAGACCCGTGGGGGGATACACCGGGGAGCTGTTTTTT,CATSGRPVGGYTGELFF,.,TRBV15,TRBJ2-2,.
TGTGCCAGCTCACGGCCAGGGACGGGCACCGGGGAGCTGTTTTTT,CASSRPGTGTGELFF,.,TRBV18,TRBJ2-2,.
TGTGCCAGCAGCCTACCCAACAGGGAGATTGGACTATCCTACAATGAGCAGTTCTTC,CASSLPNREIGLSYNEQFF,.,TRBV7-9,TRBJ2-1,.
TGTGCCAGCAGCCCGCCAGGGGTGAACACTGAAGCTTTCTTT,CASSPPGVNTEAFF,.,TRBV28,TRBJ1-1,.
TGTGCTAGCTCTCCGGTAAGACAGGGCCCCTACAACCCCTATAATTCACCCCTCCACTTT,CASSPVRQGPYNPYNSPLHF,TRBD1,TRBV12-5,TRBJ1-6,.
TGTGCCAGCAGTCCAGGACTAGCGGGAGTGGAGACCCAGTACTTC,CASSPGLAGVETQYF,TRBD2,TRBV28,TRBJ2-5,.
TGTGCCAGCAGCCCGTCAGGACCGTTTCCTCAAGGCTACACCTTC,CASSPSGPFPQGYTF,.,TRBV11-2,TRBJ1-2,.
TGTGCCAGCAGCCTCCGCAGGGGGCTCGGTGAAAAACTGTTTTTT,CASSLRRGLGEKLFF,TRBD1,TRBV5-6,TRBJ1-4,.
TGTGCCAGCAGCCCCCCCAGGGTTCCCTACGAGCAGTACTTC,CASSPPRVPYEQYF,.,TRBV7-9,TRBJ2-7,.
TGTGCCAGCAGCCTCGACAGAAAAATCTACGAGCAGTACTTC,CASSLDRKIYEQYF,.,TRBV5-4,TRBJ2-7,.
TGTGCCAGCAGTTCCAACTGGGCAGGTCGGAACGGGGAGCTGTTTTTT,CASSSNWAGRNGELFF,.,TRBV7-9,TRBJ2-2,.
TGTGCCAGTAGTATGCAGGGGGATTCACCCCTCCACTTT,CASSMQGDSPLHF,TRBD1,TRBV19,TRBJ1-6,.
TGTGCCAGCAGCTACCCCGGGACTGGATCTAATGAGCAGTTCTTC,CASSYPGTGSNEQFF,.,TRBV7-9,TRBJ2-1,once